The sequence of this T cell receptor (beta chain) was determined in a study of cytomegalovirus exposure and HLA in healthy donors. Overall study: About four fifths of several hundred genotyped donors fell in the Caucasian-associated ancestry cluster.

V lost 4 bases and J lost 1; bases outside the gene matches: 10. Looked up from germline, CDR1 is SNHLY and CDR2 is FYNNEI. The CDR3 covers 17 residues. General study points: TCR beta V- and J-gene trimming was later associated with a missense DCLRE1C variant. CMV serostatus alone was available as immune exposure information. In a later analysis, HLA-associated beta chains showed higher expansion and lower generation probabilities than comparable chains.

This clone has only one observation. Antigen: not known. The PCR was carried out with 60 Vbeta primers and 13 Jbeta primers. TCRdb keeps only in-frame clones here, not all; method: immunoSEQ multiplex PCR. This repertoire shows approximately 140,000 clones, 66% found once; its top ten account for 5.5% to 7.5%. The sequence was obtained from a woman between 55 and 75 years old in good health and CMV-seronegative. The specimen sequenced was PBMCs. The rearrangement links TRBV2 to TRBJ2-3; 8 nucleotides agree with TRBD2. The CDR3 DNA is TGTGCCAGCAGTGGTGGGGGCTCACTAGCGGGCACAGATACGCAGTATTTT. It translates to CASSGGGSLAGTDTQYF.